Below, 28 T cell receptor beta chains from the same sample are listed, as sequenced in a study of beta chain features in type 1 diabetes. TCRB transcripts that were expressed got sequenced, as all of the isolated RNA had been reverse transcribed. Some clones are missing from TCRdb's copy, which holds only in-frame ones; the method was immunoSEQ multiplex PCR. The sample gives fewer than 900,000 clones, roughly 15% of which show up once; around 0.02% is in the top ten. Sequences were obtained from naive CD4+ T cells from blood. The receptor source for this set is a woman under 30 in good health.

In its sample, this clone was seen a few times. V and J are TRBV11-3 and TRBJ2-7; 8 bases are shared with TRBD1. This CDR3 has 13 amino acids. After removal of 6 bases from V and 7 bases from J, the junction contained 8 bases not matched to a gene. Germline V CDR1 and CDR2: SGHNT, YENEEA. The CDR3 region is CASSRGQGGEQYF. DNA for the CDR3: TGTGCCAGCAGTCGTGGACAGGGTGGTGAGCAGTACTTC.

The chain employs TRBV7-6 and TRBJ2-1; no reliable D call. Germline V gives CDR1 SGHVS, CDR2 FNYEAQ. This CDR3 is 14 amino acids long. Trimming removed 0 bases at V and 5 bases at J, with 8 bases between. The CDR3 sequence: CASSLAAPNNEQFF. As DNA, the CDR3 is TGTGCCAGCAGCTTAGCTGCCCCCAACAATGAGCAGTTCTTC.

This clone appeared a few times. The genes are TRBV21-1 and TRBJ2-1; the table's D call, TRBD2, was not checked against the DNA. TRBV21-1 is classified as a pseudogene. CDR3 length: 17 amino acids. The CDR3: CASTPLSGRASDNEQFF. As DNA, the CDR3 is TGTGCCAGCACCCCCCTTAGCGGGAGGGCTTCGGACAATGAGCAGTTCTTC.

This clone turned up a few times. The chain couples TRBV5-1 to TRBJ1-2; 7 nucleotides line up with TRBD1. The CDR3 is 14 residues long. Trimming took 0 bases from V and 8 from J; bases not matched to a gene: 7. Germline-derived CDR1 and CDR2 are SGHRS and YFSETQ. Here the CDR3 reads CASSLATGTGGYTF. CDR3 nucleotide sequence: TGCGCCAGCAGCTTGGCGACAGGGACGGGCGGCTACACCTTC.

This chain uses TRBV7-9 with TRBJ1-2; no clear D. The length of the CDR3 is 14 residues. V was pared by 3 bases and J by 6 bases, with 14 bases between. CDR1 and CDR2 from the germline V gene are SEHNR and FQNEAQ (reference sequence). CDR3 coding DNA: TGTGCCAGCAGCTTGATGGGGTATGCTGATGGCTACACCTTC. It translates to CASSLMGYADGYTF.

The CDR3 sequence: CASSRTSGTSSYEQYF. CDR3 DNA: TGTGCCAGCAGCAGGACTAGCGGGACGAGCTCCTACGAGCAGTACTTC. The chain links TRBV28 to TRBJ2-7; TRBD2 aligns across 12 bases. Germline-derived CDR1 and CDR2 are MDHEN and SYDVKM. The CDR3 is 16 residues long. With 6 bases clipped from V and 0 bases from J, the junction kept 6 bases outside the gene matches.

The genes are TRBV7-2 and TRBJ2-2; 10 bases map to TRBD2. Trimming took 4 bases from V and 6 from J; bases not matched to a gene: 8. CDR1 is SGHTA and CDR2 is FQGNSA in the germline V gene. The CDR3 covers 16 residues. The CDR3 nucleotides read TGTGCCAGCAGCTCCAGCGGGAGGGTCCTCTCCGGGGAGCTGTTTTTT. Translating it yields CASSSSGRVLSGELFF.

This clone was seen more than once but under ten times. This rearrangement joins TRBV21-1 to TRBJ2-7; the D call of TRBD2 is as the table states it, not checked on the DNA. TRBV21-1 is tagged as a pseudogene. The CDR3 sequence is 14 residues long. The CDR3 DNA is TGTGCCAGCAGAAATCGACCCTTTCGGGACGAGCAGTACTTC. This codes for CASRNRPFRDEQYF.

This clone was seen only a few times. The chain has TRBV6-5 and TRBJ2-2; D gene uncertain. V was clipped by 6 bases and J by 5 bases, with 13 bases between them. Germline V gene data show CDR1 as MNHEY and CDR2 as SVGAGI. The CDR3 has 14 residues. CDR3 nucleotide sequence: TGTGCCAGCAGCCCGTTGCGGCGTACCGGGGAGCTGTTTTTT. Encoded protein: CASSPLRRTGELFF.

The table lists this clone with a few counts. The J gene is TRBJ2-1, the V gene TRBV11-2; D unclear. CDR3 length equals 15 residues. CDR1 is SGHAT, CDR2 FQNNGV, per germline. V lost 2 bases, J lost 2 bases, and 10 bases lay in between. The CDR3 reads CASSLMDSTYNEQFF. The CDR3 region has the DNA TGTGCCAGCAGCTTAATGGATTCCACCTACAATGAGCAGTTCTTC.

V usage is TRBV9 and J usage is TRBJ1-2; D possibly corresponds to TRBD1 (6 bases). Deletions cut 5 bases from V and 8 bases from J, with 16 bases between. The CDR3 contains 13 residues. CDR1 and CDR2 from the germline V gene are SGDLS and YYNGEE. The CDR3 is CASSLQGSIGYTF. CDR3 in DNA: TGTGCCAGCAGTCTGCAGGGGAGTATAGGCTACACCTTC.

The CDR3 is CASSPINTGELFF. The CDR3 DNA reads TGTGCCAGCAGTCCCATCAACACCGGGGAGCTGTTTTTT. The chain has TRBV6-6 and TRBJ2-2; D ambiguous. Trimming took 5 bases from V and 2 from J, leaving 6 bases between them. CDR1 and CDR2 from the germline V gene are MNHNY and SVGAGI (reference sequence). The CDR3 is 13 residues long.

The chain combines TRBV9 with TRBJ2-1; D may be TRBD2 (5 bases). Trimming removed 4 bases from V and 4 bases from J, with 9 bases in between. The germline gives CDR1 SGDLS, CDR2 YYNGEE. The CDR3 contains 13 residues. Written as DNA, the CDR3 is TGTGCCAGCAGCCCGGACTTTTACAATGAGCAGTTCTTC. It translates to CASSPDFYNEQFF.

This clone came up a few times. V is TRBV19 and J is TRBJ2-2, with D perhaps TRBD1 (6 bases). CDR1 is LNHDA, CDR2 SQIVND, per germline (reference sequence). Trimming took 4 bases from V and 4 from J, leaving 19 bases between them. There are 17 residues in the CDR3. Here the CDR3 reads CASSTGSGTTVTGELFF. The CDR3 nucleotides read TGTGCCAGTAGTACAGGCTCCGGGACAACAGTCACCGGGGAGCTGTTTTTT.

The rearrangement links TRBV2 to TRBJ2-7, with 9 positions matching TRBD1. Germline assignment: CDR1 SNHLY and CDR2 FYNNEI. The V gene end was trimmed by 4 bases and the J gene end by 4 bases; junction bases not matched to a gene: 5. The CDR3 consists of 14 residues. The CDR3 spells CASSAQGAGYEQYF. CDR3 DNA: TGTGCCAGCAGTGCACAGGGGGCAGGATACGAGCAGTACTTC.

The rearrangement joins TRBV6-6 to TRBJ2-7; 9 bases agree with TRBD2. V was clipped by 0 bases and J by 4 bases; unmatched bases: 4. The length of the CDR3 is 15 residues. Germline V gene lookup returns CDR1 MNHNY and CDR2 SVGAGI (reference sequence). CDR3 nucleotide sequence: TGTGCCAGCAGTTACTCGCCTAGCGGGATATACGAGCAGTACTTC. Translation: CASSYSPSGIYEQYF.

This clone turned up a few times. The genes are TRBV11-2 and TRBJ2-2; D is perhaps TRBD2 (5 bases). The CDR3 extends over 13 amino acids. Germline assignment: CDR1 SGHAT and CDR2 FQNNGV. The V end was cut by 7 bases, the J end by 3 bases, with 9 bases between. The CDR3 protein is CASTSRHTGELFF. CDR3 DNA sequence: TGTGCCAGCACTAGCAGGCACACCGGGGAGCTGTTTTTT. The full variable domain, in which reference TRBV11-2 and TRBJ2-2 provide the parts outside the CDR3, is EAGVAQSPRYKIIEKRQSVAFWCNPISGHATLYWYQQILGQGPKLLIQFQNNGVVDDSQLPKDRFSAERLKGVDSTLKIQPAKLEDSAVYLCASTSRHTGELFFGEGSRLTVL.

The chain employs TRBV5-4 and TRBJ2-3; D unclear. The ends were cut back, 3 bases at V and 4 bases at J, with 6 bases in the middle. CDR1 and CDR2 (germline): SGHNT, YYREEE (reference sequence). CDR3 length: 12 residues. CDR3 protein: CASSSQSDTQYF. The DNA of the CDR3 is TGTGCCAGCAGCTCCCAGTCAGATACGCAGTATTTT.

This clone was seen a few times. J is TRBJ1-5 and V is TRBV7-8; D is ambiguous. Germline CDR1 is SGHVS and CDR2 is FQNEAQ. This CDR3 has 14 amino acids. Trimming took off 1 base at V and 6 bases at J, with 10 bases between the two ends. For the CDR3, the DNA is TGTGCCAGCAGCTTAGATCGGGGTACTCAGCCCCAGCATTTT. Translation: CASSLDRGTQPQHF. Full variable domain (missing parts from reference TRBV7-8 and TRBJ1-5): GAGVSQSPRYKVAKRGQDVALRCDPISGHVSLFWYQQALGQGPEFLTYFQNEAQLDKSGLPSDRFFAERPEGSVSTLKIQRTQQEDSAVYLCASSLDRGTQPQHFGDGTRLSIL.

The chain carries TRBV28 and TRBJ2-7; maybe TRBD1 (6 bases). Germline V CDR1 and CDR2: MDHEN, SYDVKM. There are 13 residues in the CDR3. With 8 bases removed from V and 4 bases from J, the gap between germline ends came to 15 bases. CDR3 DNA sequence: TGTGCCAGCCAGGGGCAGGACCGTTACGAGCAGTACTTC. This encodes CASQGQDRYEQYF.

This clone was counted between two and nine times. The chain recombines TRBV7-9 with TRBJ1-4, with 11 bases aligning to TRBD1. Germline loops: CDR1 SEHNR, CDR2 FQNEAQ (reference sequence). The CDR3 runs to 17 residues. V shed 5 bases and J 0 bases; nucleotides not matched to a gene: 5. The CDR3 DNA sequence: TGTGCCAGCAGCCCCGGGACAGGGGGTACAACTAATGAAAAACTGTTTTTT. It translates to CASSPGTGGTTNEKLFF.

V and J are TRBV14 and TRBJ2-1; D remains ambiguous. Per germline, CDR1 SGHDN and CDR2 FVKESK. The V end was cut by 0 bases, the J end by 6 bases, with 6 bases between. The length of the CDR3 is 13 residues. The DNA for the CDR3 is TGTGCCAGCAGCCAAGACTGGGGCAATGAGCAGTTCTTC. Translation gives CASSQDWGNEQFF.

This chain connects TRBV18 to TRBJ1-1; TRBD1 matches at 7 bases. V lost 3 bases and J lost 5; bases outside the gene matches: 18. Germline V gene data show CDR1 as KGHSH and CDR2 as LQKENI. CDR3 length: 18 amino acids. CDR3 sequence (DNA): TGTGCCAGCTCACCTTTAAGTGTGTTAACAGGGGTGTGGACTGAAGCTTTCTTT. Amino acids: CASSPLSVLTGVWTEAFF.

This clone occurred a few times. This sequence joins TRBV5-1 and TRBJ2-2, with D perhaps matching TRBD1 or TRBD2 (5 bases each). From germline, CDR1 is SGHRS and CDR2 YFSETQ. Trimming left V 2 bases short and J 6 bases short, with 14 bases between. The CDR3 is made up of 15 amino acids. In DNA form, the CDR3 reads TGCGCCAGCAGCTTCGGGGCCCCTTTGGCCGGGGAGCTGTTTTTT. As protein: CASSFGAPLAGELFF.

Turning to this clone: A much larger clone sits a single nucleotide away, making a read error possible. The chain recombines TRBV6-5 with TRBJ2-7; D gene uncertain. The CDR3 runs to 11 residues. Germline CDR1 reads MNHEY; CDR2 reads SVGAGI. Trimming took 4 bases from V and 3 from J, leaving 4 bases between them. The chain's CDR3 is CASSSHYEQYF. CDR3 in DNA: TGTGCCAGCAGTTCCCACTACGAGCAGTACTTC.

J is TRBJ1-2 and V is TRBV27; TRBD1 is a possible D gene (6 bases). The CDR3 spans 13 residues. The V end lost 3 bases, the J end lost 5 bases, and 10 bases lay between the germline ends. In germline, CDR1 is MNHEY, CDR2 SMNVEV (reference sequence). CDR3 residues: CASSFDRRYGYTF. CDR3 DNA: TGTGCCAGCAGTTTCGACAGGCGGTATGGCTACACCTTC.

This clone appeared a few times. The J gene is TRBJ2-2, the V gene TRBV10-3; possible D gene TRBD1, 5 bases. Trimming stripped 10 bases from V and 6 bases from J, with 15 bases between. The germline gives CDR1 ENHRY, CDR2 SYGVKD. The CDR3 has 13 amino acids. CDR3 sequence (DNA): TGTGCCACCGGACATGATGGCCCCGGGGAGCTGTTTTTT. It specifies CATGHDGPGELFF.

CDR3 nucleotides: TGTGCCAGCAGCCAAGCAAGGGTGGAAGGGCCCCAGCATTTT. Its protein is CASSQARVEGPQHF. The chain carries TRBV4-2 and TRBJ1-5; D gene ambiguous. Trimming shortened V by 1 base and J by 9 bases, and 13 bases separated the two germline ends. Germline CDR1 LGHNA, CDR2 YNFKEQ. The CDR3 length is 14 residues.